The sequence of this T cell receptor beta chain was determined in a study of blood T cell repertoires in COVID-19. Study information: Samples representing acute and convalescent COVID-19 were sourced from the United States, Italy and Spain. Sources were T cells, B-cell-depleted T cells, or PBMCs; the material itself was cDNA or gDNA.

Original handling: Researchers report that nucleated cell counts were estimated from reference gene primer amplification. Generated by immunoSEQ multiplex PCR, the TCRdb table keeps only in-frame clones and is missing some. V and J calls plus clone size are reproduced from that table; the DNA served to infer D and trimming. The data show about 360,000 clones, with around nine tenths seen just once and just over 7% held by the top ten. Concerning this clone itself: The DNA is omitted, as the CDR3 cannot be located on it reliably, and the CDR3 follows TCRdb's listing.

The length of the CDR3 is 15 amino acids, counting both ends. CDR1 is SGHRS and CDR2 is YFSETQ in the germline V gene. The chain couples TRBV5-1 to TRBJ2-5; TRBD1 reflects the table's D call only, with no check against the DNA. The clonotype comes from a woman aged 60-75 years with COVID-19, enrolled during active disease. Sequenced material: peripheral blood. The CDR3 here is CASSFLWDSQETQYF.